One sample yielded the 30 T cell receptor beta chains listed below, sequenced in a study of immune evolution from preneoplasia to lung adenocarcinoma. TCRdb keeps only in-frame clones here, not all; method: immunoSEQ multiplex PCR. In the table there are under 5,500 clones, over 75% of which are singletons. The sequenced sample consisted of FFPE invasive lung adenocarcinoma tissue. Receptors originate from a person aged 50-59 years with lung adenocarcinoma.

The chain employs TRBV7-8 and TRBJ1-1; D not certain. CDR1 is SGHVS and CDR2 is FQNEAQ in the germline V gene. With 2 bases removed from V and 0 bases from J, the gap between germline ends came to 10 bases. The CDR3 sequence is 15 residues long. CDR3: CASSLLPTMNTEAFF. CDR3 coding DNA: TGTGCCAGCAGCTTACTGCCGACGATGAACACTGAAGCTTTCTTT.

The chain employs TRBV19 and TRBJ2-2, with 8 bases matching TRBD1. Germline V CDR1 and CDR2: LNHDA, SQIVND (reference sequence). The CDR3 runs to 16 residues. J was trimmed by 3 bases and V by 8 bases; bases with no gene match: 11. CDR3 DNA sequence: TGTGCCAGTTGTCCCATCGACAGGGGTCACACCGGGGAGCTGTTTTTT. Its protein is CASCPIDRGHTGELFF.

The V gene is TRBV6-5, the J gene TRBJ1-1; D perhaps matches TRBD1 (6 bases). CDR1 is MNHEY and CDR2 is SVGAGI in the germline V gene. The CDR3 runs 15 residues. V lost 2 bases, J lost 10 bases, and 20 bases lay in between. Here the CDR3 DNA reads TGTGCCAGCAGTTACCGCGTCAGAAACAGGGACGGAGCTTTCTTT. Its translation is CASSYRVRNRDGAFF.

This clone was observed a few times. The chain employs TRBV28 and TRBJ1-2; unclear D gene. Trimming removed 6 bases at V and 3 bases at J, with 14 bases between. Germline CDR1 is MDHEN and CDR2 is SYDVKM. This CDR3 has 14 amino acids. The CDR3 coding sequence is TGTGCCAGCAGCTTTCAAGGGAGGGACTATGGCTACACCTTC. Translated, it gives CASSFQGRDYGYTF.

The rearrangement uses TRBV7-2 and TRBJ2-7; 7 positions match TRBD2. Per the germline V gene, CDR1 is SGHTA and CDR2 is FQGNSA. This CDR3 has 18 residues. Trimming cost V 6 bases and J 1 base; bases outside gene matches: 18. This chain's CDR3 is CASSQRISRAGSSYEQYF. The DNA for the CDR3 is TGTGCCAGCAGTCAAAGAATTTCGCGAGCGGGATCTTCCTACGAGCAGTACTTC.

This sequence joins TRBV13 and TRBJ2-7; D is ambiguous. V lost 1 base to trimming and J lost 6 bases, with 10 bases between them. Germline V gives CDR1 PRHDT, CDR2 FYEKMQ (reference sequence). The CDR3 length is 13 residues. CDR3 nucleotide sequence: TGTGCCAGCAGCTTAGCGGGCGCCCGCGAGCAGTACTTC. Amino acids: CASSLAGAREQYF.

This clone was seen a single time. The V gene is TRBV28, the J gene TRBJ2-7, with a weak D call TRBD1 (6 bases). Germline CDR1 reads MDHEN; CDR2 reads SYDVKM. V lost 5 bases to trimming and J lost 3 bases, with 23 bases between them. There are 17 residues in the CDR3. The CDR3 spells CASSPPFLGGQYYEQYF. DNA of the CDR3: TGTGCCAGCAGTCCCCCCTTTCTTGGGGGCCAATACTACGAGCAGTACTTC.

The rearrangement uses TRBV4-2 and TRBJ1-1; 7 nucleotides line up with TRBD1. The CDR3 covers 14 residues. Germline CDR1 reads LGHNA; CDR2 reads YNFKEQ. The V gene end was trimmed by 3 bases and the J gene end by 0 bases; junction bases not matched to a gene: 1. The CDR3 DNA is TGTGCCAGCAGCCAGGGACAGTTGAACACTGAAGCTTTCTTT. Its translation is CASSQGQLNTEAFF.

The chain joins TRBV5-6 to TRBJ2-2; 7 bases align to TRBD2. The CDR3 contains 14 residues. Losses at the gene ends were 6 bases for V and 2 bases for J; bases not matched to a gene: 4. Germline V gives CDR1 SGHDT, CDR2 YYEEEE. CDR3 region: CASTPGLNTGELFF. The CDR3 nucleotides are TGTGCCAGCACCCCGGGACTAAACACCGGGGAGCTGTTTTTT.

The V and J genes are TRBV5-1 and TRBJ2-5; TRBD2 matches 10 bases. The CDR3 has 14 amino acids. J lost 4 bases, V lost 0 bases, and 0 bases had no gene match. Per the germline V gene, CDR1 is SGHRS and CDR2 is YFSETQ. The CDR3 DNA reads TGCGCCAGCAGCTTGGGGACTAGCGGAGAGACCCAGTACTTC. As protein: CASSLGTSGETQYF. Full variable domain (outside the CDR3, taken from reference TRBV5-1 and TRBJ2-5): KAGVTQTPRYLIKTRGQQVTLSCSPISGHRSVSWYQQTPGQGLQFLFEYFSETQRNKGNFPGRFSGRQFSNSRSEMNVSTLELGDSALYLCASSLGTSGETQYFGPGTRLLVL.

The chain couples TRBV6-1 to TRBJ2-1; 7 bases are shared with TRBD1. CDR1 and CDR2 from the germline V gene are MNHNS and SASEGT. The CDR3 consists of 14 residues. After removal of 7 bases from V and 7 bases from J, the junction contained 10 bases not matched to a gene. The CDR3 sequence is CASIWTGMRNEQFF. DNA for the CDR3: TGTGCCAGCATTTGGACAGGAATGAGGAATGAGCAGTTCTTC.

The chain joins TRBV6-5 to TRBJ1-5; a possible D gene is TRBD1 (5 bases). Germline assignment: CDR1 MNHEY and CDR2 SVGAGI. This CDR3 has 15 residues. V was shortened by 7 bases and J by 2 bases, with 15 bases between the two germline ends. The CDR3 loop is CASKGEGAGNQPQHF. As DNA, the CDR3 is TGTGCCAGCAAAGGGGAGGGCGCGGGCAATCAGCCCCAGCATTTT.

This clone occurred once. The chain carries TRBV14 and TRBJ1-4; D is unresolved. V lost 1 base and J lost 10, with 7 bases in between. Germline-derived CDR1 and CDR2 are SGHDN and FVKESK. This CDR3 contains 12 residues. As DNA, the CDR3 is TGTGCCAGCAGCCAAGGGTCAGCAAAACTGTTTTTT. This codes for CASSQGSAKLFF. Combining the CDR3 with reference TRBV14 and TRBJ1-4 gives the whole variable domain EAGVTQFPSHSVIEKGQTVTLRCDPISGHDNLYWYRRVMGKEIKFLLHFVKESKQDESGMPNNRFLAERTGGTYSTLKVQPAELEDSGVYFCASSQGSAKLFFGSGTQLSVL.

This chain joins TRBV4-3 and TRBJ1-1; D call uncertain. The V gene lost 2 bases and the J gene lost 5 bases, with 12 bases spanning the gap. Germline V gene sequence: CDR1 LGHNA, CDR2 YSLEER. The CDR3 has 14 amino acids. CDR3 loop: CASSQREGWTEAFF. In DNA, the CDR3 is TGCGCCAGCAGCCAAAGGGAGGGATGGACTGAAGCTTTCTTT.

The chain uses TRBV6-1 and TRBJ2-7, with 10 bases fitting TRBD2. The CDR3 totals 15 residues. J lost 0 bases, V lost 1 base, and 0 bases had no gene match. Looked up from germline, CDR1 is MNHNS and CDR2 is SASEGT. CDR3 amino acids: CASSEGTSGSYEQYF. In DNA, the CDR3 is TGTGCCAGCAGTGAAGGGACTAGCGGCTCCTACGAGCAGTACTTC.

The chain has TRBV9 and TRBJ2-7; 8 bases are shared with TRBD1. The CDR3 is 14 amino acids. Trimming at V came to 3 bases and at J to 1 base, leaving 3 bases not matched to a gene. Germline V gene data show CDR1 as SGDLS and CDR2 as YYNGEE. In DNA, the CDR3 is TGTGCCAGCAGCGCCCGGGACAGGTCCTACGAGCAGTACTTC. Encoded protein: CASSARDRSYEQYF.

This chain links TRBV7-2 with TRBJ1-4; D may be TRBD1 (6 bases). Trimming shortened V by 6 bases and J by 4 bases, and 12 bases separated the two germline ends. The germline V gene has CDR1 SGHTA and CDR2 FQGNSA. The CDR3 has 14 amino acids. The CDR3 sequence: CASRGGRFNEKLFF. In DNA, the CDR3 is TGTGCCAGCAGGGGGGGCAGGTTTAATGAAAAACTGTTTTTT.

The chain recombines TRBV20-1 with TRBJ1-2; D is ambiguous. The CDR3 consists of 10 residues. Germline-derived CDR1 and CDR2 are DFQATT and SNEGSKA (reference sequence). The V gene lost 7 bases and the J gene lost 2 bases, with 5 bases spanning the gap. The CDR3 region has the DNA TGCAGTGGAGAGAACTATGGCTACACCTTC. Translated: CSGENYGYTF.

V gene TRBV2 combines with J gene TRBJ2-7; possibly TRBD1 for D (5 bases). Trimming took 7 bases from V and 4 from J, leaving 11 bases between them. This CDR3 has 12 amino acids. Germline V gene sequence: CDR1 SNHLY, CDR2 FYNNEI. This CDR3 reads CASKADSYEQYF. The CDR3 DNA reads as TGTGCCAGCAAAGCCGACAGTTACGAGCAGTACTTC.

The gene calls are TRBV30 and TRBJ2-7, with 9 bases fitting TRBD1. Trimming took 1 base from V and 6 from J; bases not matched to a gene: 1. There are 12 residues in the CDR3. Germline CDR1 reads GTSNPN; CDR2 reads SVGIG (reference sequence). The CDR3 region is CAWSATGGEQYF. The CDR3 DNA reads as TGTGCCTGGAGTGCGACAGGGGGCGAGCAGTACTTC.

The V and J genes are TRBV2 and TRBJ2-3; weak D call: TRBD1 (6 bases). Trimming stripped 10 bases from V and 2 bases from J, with 19 bases between. CDR1 and CDR2 from the germline V gene are SNHLY and FYNNEI. The CDR3 sequence is 15 residues long. CDR3 amino acids: CAIRTLTGATDTQYF. The CDR3 DNA reads TGTGCCATTCGGACCTTGACAGGTGCCACAGATACGCAGTATTTT. Supplemented by reference TRBV2 and TRBJ2-3, the full variable domain reads EPEVTQTPSHQVTQMGQEVILRCVPISNHLYFYWYRQILGQKVEFLVSFYNNEISEKSEIFDDQFSVERPDGSNFTLKIRSTKLEDSAMYFCAIRTLTGATDTQYFGPGTRLTVL.

The rearrangement uses TRBV18 and TRBJ2-3; no clear D. V lost 1 base and J 3 bases, leaving 5 bases between the germline ends. The length of the CDR3 is 13 residues. In germline, CDR1 is KGHSH, CDR2 LQKENI. The CDR3 is CASSPLKTDTQYF. CDR3 DNA sequence: TGTGCCAGCTCACCACTCAAGACAGATACGCAGTATTTT.

The CDR3 coding sequence is TGTGCAAGTCGCTTAGCGCGACTAGCGGGAGGTGAGCAGTTCTTC. Amino acid sequence: CASRLARLAGGEQFF. The chain employs TRBV12-2 and TRBJ2-1; TRBD2 is the table's D call, not checked against the DNA. TRBV12-2 is classified as a pseudogene. The CDR3 covers 15 residues.

This chain connects TRBV5-1 to TRBJ2-1, with unresolved D. The V and J ends lost 0 bases and 9 bases respectively, with 7 bases between them. This CDR3 is built from 12 residues. Germline V gene data show CDR1 as SGHRS and CDR2 as YFSETQ. The CDR3 loop is CASSLAVGEQFF. The CDR3 coding sequence is TGCGCCAGCAGCTTGGCCGTGGGTGAGCAGTTCTTC.

The rearrangement uses TRBV7-2 and TRBJ2-3; 7 nucleotides line up with TRBD1. CDR1 and CDR2 (germline): SGHTA, FQGNSA. Trimming removed 4 bases from V and 2 bases from J; junction bases left unmatched: 3. This CDR3 region has 14 residues. As DNA, the CDR3 is TGTGCCAGCAGCTACGGACAGGTCACAGATACGCAGTATTTT. Translation gives CASSYGQVTDTQYF.

The chain links TRBV10-2 to TRBJ2-1; 7 nucleotides match TRBD1. CDR1 and CDR2 from the germline V gene are WSHSY and SAAADI. Germline trimming cut 5 bases from V and 4 bases from J; bases unmatched to any gene: 20. There are 19 residues in the CDR3. This CDR3 reads CASSPGRRGGFVGYNEQFF. The CDR3 DNA reads TGCGCCAGCAGTCCCGGCCGGAGAGGGGGCTTTGTGGGTTACAATGAGCAGTTCTTC.

A note on this clone: Mismatch with germline at one junction end may stem from a read error. The gene calls are TRBV7-7 and TRBJ2-5, with unresolved D. The CDR3 has 14 residues. CDR1 and CDR2 from the germline V gene are SSHAT and FNYEAQ (reference sequence). The CDR3 DNA sequence: TGTGCTAGCAGCTTACAAGGAATCGGAGAGACCCAGTACTTC. Protein: CASSLQGIGETQYF.

This chain uses TRBV5-1 with TRBJ2-3, with 11 nucleotides matching TRBD2. V gave up 0 bases and J gave up 0 bases; unmatched junction bases: 3. The CDR3 sequence is 17 residues long. The germline V gene has CDR1 SGHRS and CDR2 YFSETQ. The CDR3: CASSLARTSGSTDTQYF. DNA of the CDR3: TGCGCCAGCAGCTTGGCCAGGACTAGCGGGAGCACAGATACGCAGTATTTT. The complete variable domain, with remaining parts taken from reference TRBV5-1 and TRBJ2-3, reads KAGVTQTPRYLIKTRGQQVTLSCSPISGHRSVSWYQQTPGQGLQFLFEYFSETQRNKGNFPGRFSGRQFSNSRSEMNVSTLELGDSALYLCASSLARTSGSTDTQYFGPGTRLTVL.

J is TRBJ2-3 and V is TRBV6-1; D is possibly TRBD2 (6 bases). The CDR3 spans 13 residues. From germline, CDR1 is MNHNS and CDR2 SASEGT. Deletions cut 5 bases from V and 2 bases from J, with 8 bases between. The CDR3 coding sequence is TGTGCCAGCAGTCTAGCGCCCACAGATACGCAGTATTTT. It translates to CASSLAPTDTQYF.

J is TRBJ2-6 and V is TRBV7-9; TRBD1 is a possible D gene (5 bases). In germline, CDR1 is SEHNR, CDR2 FQNEAQ (reference sequence). The V and J ends lost 4 bases and 5 bases respectively, with 15 bases between them. This CDR3 has 16 residues. This CDR3 reads CASSWVGQSRANVLTF. CDR3 bases: TGTGCCAGCAGCTGGGTTGGACAAAGTCGGGCCAACGTCCTGACTTTC.